These 15 T cell receptor beta chains originate from one sample sequenced in a study of T cell clusters in autoimmune cytopenias. TRB was amplified by touch-down multiplex PCR, primer pools A and B combined. Reprocessing the multiplex PCR reads, TCRdb reports a single entry for every CDR3 protein and omits DNA. This sample's table has roughly 5,400 distinct CDR3 sequences. Each sample's input was approximately 270 ng genomic DNA, about 38,000 genome equivalents. The material sequenced was peripheral blood. The receptors were gathered from a human donor with an autoimmune cytopenia or autoimmune hepatitis (not recorded which).

The chain recombines TRBV2 with TRBJ1-2; TCRdb designates TRBD1, a call that cannot be tested without DNA. The CDR3 totals 13 residues. Germline V gene lookup returns CDR1 SNHLY and CDR2 FYNNEI. CDR3 amino acids: CASSPPGSYGYTF.

Considering frequency, this clonotype is medium-sized. V usage is TRBV7-9 and J usage is TRBJ1-1; the D call of TRBD1 rests on TCRdb alone, since no DNA is present to check it. CDR3 length: 16 residues. Germline lookup yields CDR1 SEHNR and CDR2 FQNEAQ (reference sequence). The CDR3 sequence is CASSLVRTGMNTEAFF.

CDR3 loop: CASSDRSYGYTF. V usage is TRBV25-1 and J usage is TRBJ1-2. The CDR3 sequence is 12 residues long. Germline CDR1 is MGHDK and CDR2 is SYGVNS.

This clonotype is called medium-sized based on its frequency. The rearrangement links TRBV27 to TRBJ2-1; TCRdb proposes TRBD2, but this gene call is untestable without DNA. CDR1 is MNHEY, CDR2 SMNVEV, per germline (reference sequence). The CDR3 loop spans 18 amino acids. CDR3 sequence reads: CASSLGLAGATPYNEQFF.

The chain has TRBV20-1 and TRBJ2-3. CDR1 and CDR2 from the germline V gene are DFQATT and SNEGSKA (reference sequence). CDR3 size: 15 residues. CDR3 residues: CSARDFTGLSDTQYF.

The genes are TRBV25-1 and TRBJ1-2. In germline, CDR1 is MGHDK, CDR2 SYGVNS. The CDR3 extends over 12 amino acids. The CDR3 is CASSAHSYGYTF.

This rearrangement joins TRBV6-1 to TRBJ1-2; TCRdb's D call of TRBD1 is untestable without DNA. CDR3 size: 15 residues. Germline-derived CDR1 and CDR2 are MNHNS and SASEGT. This CDR3 is CASSSIRQGNYGYTF.

The rearrangement joins TRBV12-3 or TRBV12-4 to TRBJ1-5; absent DNA, TCRdb's TRBD1 call cannot be checked. The CDR3 length is 16 residues. The chain's CDR3 is CASSLASGTANQPQHF.

The chain has TRBV27 and TRBJ1-5. The CDR3 consists of 14 residues. Germline lookup yields CDR1 MNHEY and CDR2 SMNVEV (reference sequence). The CDR3 protein is CASSLFNSNQPQHF.

The V and J genes are TRBV12-3 or TRBV12-4 and TRBJ2-2. The CDR3 contains 14 residues. The CDR3 protein is CASSPYMNTGELFF.

The chain recombines TRBV14 with TRBJ2-7; TCRdb's assignment of TRBD2 cannot be checked, as there is no DNA. Germline assignment: CDR1 SGHDN and CDR2 FVKESK. The CDR3 covers 16 residues. CDR3 in amino acids: CASSQDIRLAGVEQYF.

The V gene is TRBV19, the J gene TRBJ2-3; lacking DNA, the TRBD1 call made by TCRdb goes unchecked. Germline values: CDR1 LNHDA, CDR2 SQIVND (reference sequence). This CDR3 is 15 amino acids long. CDR3 loop: CASTDNGGRADTQYF.

The J gene is TRBJ2-7, the V gene TRBV11-1; TCRdb gives TRBD2 as the D gene, but with no DNA this cannot be confirmed. CDR1 and CDR2 (germline): SGHAT, FQDESV (reference sequence). CDR3 length equals 18 residues. The CDR3 loop reads CASSVTGLAGELPYEQYF.

By frequency, this clonotype registers medium-sized. The V gene is TRBV10-3, the J gene TRBJ2-5; TCRdb's D gene call, TRBD2, goes unchecked for lack of DNA. This CDR3 is 16 amino acids long. Germline lookup yields CDR1 ENHRY and CDR2 SYGVKD. The CDR3 spells CAISELGLADQETQYF.

This clonotype is medium-sized by frequency. This sequence joins TRBV19 and TRBJ1-2; TCRdb returns TRBD1, unconfirmable since there is no DNA. The CDR3 runs 13 residues. CDR1 is LNHDA, CDR2 SQIVND, per germline (reference sequence). The CDR3: CATLDRGNYGYTF.